The 10 T cell receptor beta chains presented below share a single source sample, sequenced in a study of blood T cell repertoires in COVID-19 (dated by TCRdb to the early 2020s). The library came from the immunoSEQ multiplex PCR assay. As stored in TCRdb, this immuneACCESS dataset retains in-frame rearrangements with V and J assigned. A fraction of the clones does not appear; measured against another copy, unresolved V genes explain less than half of the discrepancy, and the remainder lacks a known reason. The sample has about 57,000 clones on record, 80% to 90% of them singletons. Clones ranked in the top ten supply approximately 3.8% of the sample. Sequencing input: PBMCs or T cells enriched from blood (not recorded which). Every receptor here comes from a woman between 40 and 50 years old with acute COVID-19.

This clone was observed a handful of times. The chain joins TRBV2 to TRBJ1-4; TRBD1 aligns across 11 bases. J was trimmed by 7 bases and V by 6 bases; bases with no gene match: 7. Looked up from germline, CDR1 is SNHLY and CDR2 is FYNNEI. CDR3 length: 15 residues. DNA of the CDR3: TGTGCCAGCAGCGCCGGGACAGGGGGGTCTGAAAAACTGTTTTTT. This sequence encodes CASSAGTGGSEKLFF.

The V and J genes are TRBV2 and TRBJ2-7; TRBD2 matches at 12 bases. The germline gives CDR1 SNHLY, CDR2 FYNNEI. This CDR3 contains 13 residues. V was clipped by 2 bases and J by 7 bases; unmatched bases: 0. The CDR3 loop is CASSELAGGEQYF. DNA of the CDR3: TGTGCCAGCAGTGAACTAGCGGGAGGGGAGCAGTACTTC.

This clone turned up a few times. CDR3 residues: CATTLAGNTGELFF. In nucleotides, the CDR3 is TGTGCCACGACACTAGCGGGAAACACCGGGGAGCTGTTTTTT. V gene TRBV10-3 combines with J gene TRBJ2-2, with 10 bases matching TRBD2. The V and J ends lost 10 bases and 2 bases, in that order; junction bases with no gene match: 4. Germline loops: CDR1 ENHRY, CDR2 SYGVKD. This CDR3 spans 14 amino acids.

This chain connects TRBV5-1 to TRBJ2-3; possibly TRBD2 for D (5 bases). Looked up from germline, CDR1 is SGHRS and CDR2 is YFSETQ. The V gene lost 6 bases and the J gene lost 4 bases, with 6 bases spanning the gap. This CDR3 has 11 amino acids. CDR3 DNA sequence: TGCGCCAGCAAGGACTCAGATACGCAGTATTTT. Protein product: CASKDSDTQYF.

The chain carries TRBV7-9 and TRBJ1-3; 9 bases are a match to TRBD1. The V segment lost 7 bases and the J segment 2 bases; nucleotides outside the gene matches: 9. CDR1 and CDR2 (germline): SEHNR, FQNEAQ (reference sequence). This CDR3 region has 16 residues. DNA for the CDR3: TGTGCCAGCACTACCGGGACAGGGTTCACTGGAAACACCATATATTTT. This gives the protein CASTTGTGFTGNTIYF.

In this sample, this clone turned up a few times. This sequence joins TRBV28 and TRBJ1-1; D is unclear. Germline CDR1 reads MDHEN; CDR2 reads SYDVKM. Trimming took off 5 bases at V and 1 base at J, with 11 bases between the two ends. The CDR3 has 14 residues. The CDR3 reads CASSISVPNTEAFF. For the CDR3, the DNA is TGTGCCAGCAGTATTAGTGTCCCGAACACTGAAGCTTTCTTT.

The chain recombines TRBV6-5 with TRBJ2-7, with D hard to call. Per the germline V gene, CDR1 is MNHEY and CDR2 is SVGAGI. The V and J ends lost 7 bases and 1 base respectively, with 11 bases between them. This CDR3 is built from 13 residues. In nucleotides, the CDR3 is TGTGCCAGCATTAAGCCTGCTTCCTACGAGCAGTACTTC. It specifies CASIKPASYEQYF.

The rearrangement links TRBV7-9 to TRBJ2-1; D ambiguous. This CDR3 is built from 12 residues. Trimming left V 2 bases short and J 10 bases short, with 9 bases between. In germline, CDR1 is SEHNR, CDR2 FQNEAQ (reference sequence). The CDR3 sequence is CASSLIAREQFF. The CDR3 bases are TGTGCCAGCAGCTTAATTGCCCGGGAGCAGTTCTTC.

The chain has TRBV19 and TRBJ2-1; 8 positions match TRBD2. V lost 3 bases and J lost 7; bases outside the gene matches: 8. CDR1 is LNHDA and CDR2 is SQIVND in the germline V gene (reference sequence). The CDR3 length is 15 residues. Here the CDR3 DNA reads TGTGCCAGTAGTATTTGGAGCGGGAGTGCGAATGAGCAGTTCTTC. This encodes CASSIWSGSANEQFF.

V is TRBV30 and J is TRBJ1-3; D uncertain. CDR3 length: 15 amino acids. Germline V gives CDR1 GTSNPN, CDR2 SVGIG (reference sequence). Trimming shortened V by 2 bases and J by 0 bases, and 11 bases separated the two germline ends. DNA for the CDR3: TGTGCCTGGAGTAGGAGTGTGATCTCTGGAAACACCATATATTTT. Amino acids: CAWSRSVISGNTIYF.